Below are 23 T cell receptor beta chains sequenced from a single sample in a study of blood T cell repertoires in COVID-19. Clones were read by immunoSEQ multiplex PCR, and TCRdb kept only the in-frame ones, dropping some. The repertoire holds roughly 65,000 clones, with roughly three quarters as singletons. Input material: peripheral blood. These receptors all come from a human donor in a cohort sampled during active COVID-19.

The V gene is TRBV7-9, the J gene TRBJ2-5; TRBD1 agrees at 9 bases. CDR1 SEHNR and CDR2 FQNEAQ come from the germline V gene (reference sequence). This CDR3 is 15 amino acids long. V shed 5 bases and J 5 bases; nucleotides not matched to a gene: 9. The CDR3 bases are TGTGCCAGCAGCCTAGGGACAGGGTTATCTGAGACCCAGTACTTC. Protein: CASSLGTGLSETQYF.

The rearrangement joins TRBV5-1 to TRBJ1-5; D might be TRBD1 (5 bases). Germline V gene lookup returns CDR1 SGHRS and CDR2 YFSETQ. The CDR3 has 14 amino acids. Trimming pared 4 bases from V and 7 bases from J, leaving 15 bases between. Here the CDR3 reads CASSPEGVWQPQHF. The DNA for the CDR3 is TGCGCCAGCAGCCCGGAAGGGGTTTGGCAGCCCCAGCATTTT.

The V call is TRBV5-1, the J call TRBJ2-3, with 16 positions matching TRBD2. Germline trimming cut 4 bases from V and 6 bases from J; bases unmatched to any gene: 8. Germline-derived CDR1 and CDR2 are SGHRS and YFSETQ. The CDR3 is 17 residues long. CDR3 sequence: CASSPGTSGRASDTQYF. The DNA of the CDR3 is TGCGCCAGCAGCCCCGGGACTAGCGGGAGGGCGAGCGATACGCAGTATTTT.

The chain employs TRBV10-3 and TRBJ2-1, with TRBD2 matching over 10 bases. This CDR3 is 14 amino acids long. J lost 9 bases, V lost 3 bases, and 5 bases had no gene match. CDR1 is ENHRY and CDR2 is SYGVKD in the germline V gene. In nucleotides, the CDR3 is TGTGCCATCAGTGACCTAGCGGGAGAAACTGAGCAGTTCTTC. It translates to CAISDLAGETEQFF.

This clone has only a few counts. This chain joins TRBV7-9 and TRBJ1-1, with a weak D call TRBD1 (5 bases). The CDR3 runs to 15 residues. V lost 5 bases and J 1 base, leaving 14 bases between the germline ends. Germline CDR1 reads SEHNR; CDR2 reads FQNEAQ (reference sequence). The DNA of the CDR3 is TGTGCCAGCAGCCCTGGGGCCCTGGGGAACACTGAAGCTTTCTTT. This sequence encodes CASSPGALGNTEAFF.

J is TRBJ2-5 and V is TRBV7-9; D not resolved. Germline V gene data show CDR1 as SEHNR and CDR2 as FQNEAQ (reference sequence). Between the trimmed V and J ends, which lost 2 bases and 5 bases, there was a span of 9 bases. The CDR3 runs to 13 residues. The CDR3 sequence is CASSLLTAETQYF. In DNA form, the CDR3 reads TGTGCCAGCAGCTTACTGACTGCTGAGACCCAGTACTTC.

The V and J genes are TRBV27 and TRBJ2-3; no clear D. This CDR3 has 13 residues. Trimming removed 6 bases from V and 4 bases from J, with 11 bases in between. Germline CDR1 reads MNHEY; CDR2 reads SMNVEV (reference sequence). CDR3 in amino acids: CASSSLEADTQYF. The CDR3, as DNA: TGTGCCAGCAGCTCACTCGAGGCAGATACGCAGTATTTT.

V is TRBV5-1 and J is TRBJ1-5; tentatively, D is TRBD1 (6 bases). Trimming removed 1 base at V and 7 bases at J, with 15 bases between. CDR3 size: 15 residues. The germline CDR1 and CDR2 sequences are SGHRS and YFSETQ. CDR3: CASSLQGHSGQPQHF. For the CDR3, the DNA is TGCGCCAGCAGCTTGCAGGGGCATAGCGGGCAGCCCCAGCATTTT. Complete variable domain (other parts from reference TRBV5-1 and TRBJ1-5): KAGVTQTPRYLIKTRGQQVTLSCSPISGHRSVSWYQQTPGQGLQFLFEYFSETQRNKGNFPGRFSGRQFSNSRSEMNVSTLELGDSALYLCASSLQGHSGQPQHFGDGTRLSIL.

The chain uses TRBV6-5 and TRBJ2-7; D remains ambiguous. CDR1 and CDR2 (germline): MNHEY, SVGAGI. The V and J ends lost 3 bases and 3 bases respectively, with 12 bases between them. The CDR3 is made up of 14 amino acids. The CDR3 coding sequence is TGTGCCAGCAGTTATTCCGTGGCTCACTACGAGCAGTACTTC. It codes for CASSYSVAHYEQYF.

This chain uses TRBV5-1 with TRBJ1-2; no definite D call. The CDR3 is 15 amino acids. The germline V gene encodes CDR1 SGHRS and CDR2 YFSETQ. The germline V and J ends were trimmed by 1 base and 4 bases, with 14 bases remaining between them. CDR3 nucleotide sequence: TGCGCCAGCAGCTTGACGGGGAGGATATCCTATGGCTACACCTTC. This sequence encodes CASSLTGRISYGYTF.

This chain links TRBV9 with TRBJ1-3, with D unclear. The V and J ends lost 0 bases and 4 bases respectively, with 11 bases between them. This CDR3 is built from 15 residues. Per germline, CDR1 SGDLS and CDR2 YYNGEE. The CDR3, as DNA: TGTGCCAGCAGCGTAGTCGGTCTGTGGGGAAACACCATATATTTT. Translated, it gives CASSVVGLWGNTIYF.

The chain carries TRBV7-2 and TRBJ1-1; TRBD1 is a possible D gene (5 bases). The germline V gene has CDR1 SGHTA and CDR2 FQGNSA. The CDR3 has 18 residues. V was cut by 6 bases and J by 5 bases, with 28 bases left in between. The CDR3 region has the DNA TGTGCCAGCAGATACCCGGGAGGGGAGGCGACAACATTTACTGAAGCTTTCTTT. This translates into CASRYPGGEATTFTEAFF.

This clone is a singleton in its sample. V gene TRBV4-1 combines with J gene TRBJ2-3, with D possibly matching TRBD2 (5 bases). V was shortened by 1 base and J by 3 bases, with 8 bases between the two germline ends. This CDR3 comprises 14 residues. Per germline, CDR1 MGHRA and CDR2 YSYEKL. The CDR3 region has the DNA TGCGCCAGCAGCCAAGCCGAGGGAACAGATACGCAGTATTTT. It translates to CASSQAEGTDTQYF.

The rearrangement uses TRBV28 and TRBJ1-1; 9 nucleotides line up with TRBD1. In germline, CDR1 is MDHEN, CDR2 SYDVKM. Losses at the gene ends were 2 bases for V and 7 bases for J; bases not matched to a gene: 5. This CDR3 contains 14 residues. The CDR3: CASSLTGGFGEAFF. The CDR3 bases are TGTGCCAGCAGTTTAACAGGGGGCTTCGGTGAAGCTTTCTTT.

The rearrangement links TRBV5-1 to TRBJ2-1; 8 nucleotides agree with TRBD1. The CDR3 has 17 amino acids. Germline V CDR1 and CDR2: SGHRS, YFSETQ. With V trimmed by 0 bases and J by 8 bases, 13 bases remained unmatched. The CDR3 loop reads CASSLAPPGQVGDEQFF. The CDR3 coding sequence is TGCGCCAGCAGCTTGGCCCCCCCGGGACAGGTTGGGGATGAGCAGTTCTTC.

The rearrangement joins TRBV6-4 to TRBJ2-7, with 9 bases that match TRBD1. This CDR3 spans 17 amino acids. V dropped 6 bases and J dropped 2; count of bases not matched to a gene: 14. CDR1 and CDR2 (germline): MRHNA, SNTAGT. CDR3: CASSLMTGGRGPYEQYF. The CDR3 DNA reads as TGTGCCAGCAGCCTTATGACAGGGGGACGAGGTCCCTACGAGCAGTACTTC.

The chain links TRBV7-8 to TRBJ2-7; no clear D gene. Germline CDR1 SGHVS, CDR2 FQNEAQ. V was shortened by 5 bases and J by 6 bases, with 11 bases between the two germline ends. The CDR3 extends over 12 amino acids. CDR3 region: CASSPDLGEQYF. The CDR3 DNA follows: TGTGCCAGCAGCCCCGACTTGGGCGAGCAGTACTTC.

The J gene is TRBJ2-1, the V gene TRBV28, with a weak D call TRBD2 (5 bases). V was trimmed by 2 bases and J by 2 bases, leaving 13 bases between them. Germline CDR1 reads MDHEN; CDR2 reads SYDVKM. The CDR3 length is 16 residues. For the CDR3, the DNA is TGTGCCAGCAGTTTAGCCGCCAGCGGTACCTACAATGAGCAGTTCTTC. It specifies CASSLAASGTYNEQFF.

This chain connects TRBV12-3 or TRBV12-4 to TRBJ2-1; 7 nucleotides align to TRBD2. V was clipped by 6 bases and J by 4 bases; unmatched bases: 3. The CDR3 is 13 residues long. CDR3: CASRSGAYNEQFF. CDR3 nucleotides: TGTGCCAGCAGGAGCGGGGCTTACAATGAGCAGTTCTTC.

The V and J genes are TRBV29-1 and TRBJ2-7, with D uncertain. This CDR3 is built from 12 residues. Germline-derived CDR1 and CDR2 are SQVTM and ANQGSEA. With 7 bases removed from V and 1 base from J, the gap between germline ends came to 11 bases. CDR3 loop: CSARIASYEQYF. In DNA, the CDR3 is TGCAGCGCCAGGATTGCTTCCTACGAGCAGTACTTC.

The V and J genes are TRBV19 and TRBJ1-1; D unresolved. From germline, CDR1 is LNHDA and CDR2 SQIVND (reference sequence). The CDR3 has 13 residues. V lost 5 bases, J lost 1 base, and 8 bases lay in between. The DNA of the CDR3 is TGTGCCAGTAGTCGGCAGCGGAACACTGAAGCTTTCTTT. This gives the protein CASSRQRNTEAFF. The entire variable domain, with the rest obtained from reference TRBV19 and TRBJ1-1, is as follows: DGGITQSPKYLFRKEGQNVTLSCEQNLNHDAMYWYRQDPGQGLRLIYYSQIVNDFQKGDIAEGYSVSREKKESFPLTVTSAQKNPTAFYLCASSRQRNTEAFFGQGTRLTVV.

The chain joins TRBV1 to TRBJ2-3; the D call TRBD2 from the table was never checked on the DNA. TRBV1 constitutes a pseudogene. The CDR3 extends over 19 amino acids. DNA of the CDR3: TGCACCAGCAGCCAAGGAGGGGTAGGAGCGGGAGGGCATTTAGATACGCAGTATTTT. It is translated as CTSSQGGVGAGGHLDTQYF.

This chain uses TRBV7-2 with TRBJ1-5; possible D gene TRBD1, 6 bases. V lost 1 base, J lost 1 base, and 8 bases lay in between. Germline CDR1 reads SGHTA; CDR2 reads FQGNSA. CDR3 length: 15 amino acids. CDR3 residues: CASSLEGQSNQPQHF. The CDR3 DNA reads TGTGCCAGCAGCTTAGAAGGACAGAGCAATCAGCCCCAGCATTTT.